This is a list of T cell receptor beta chains from one sample in a study of radiotherapy plus CTLA-4 blockade in lung cancer. Produced via immunoSEQ multiplex PCR; TCRdb's table is partial and in-frame only. The table has more than 35,000 clones, more than 80% seen once. Sequencing was performed on peripheral blood, taken from a patient treated with radiotherapy plus ipilimumab. These receptors all come from a human donor with non-small cell lung cancer who had stable disease on radiotherapy plus ipilimumab. Each CDR3 is given with its conserved first and last residue. D genes are given only for firm matches.

j_gene | v_gene | d_gene | CDR3nt | CDR3aa
TRBJ2-7 | TRBV5-1 | TRBD2 | TGCGCCAGCAGCTTGGGTAGCGGGAATTTCTACGAGCAGTACTTC | CASSLGSGNFYEQYF
TRBJ1-2 | TRBV7-2 | NA | TGTGCCAGCAGCTTTGGAGAAAATGGCTACACCTTC | CASSFGENGYTF
TRBJ1-3 | TRBV5-1 | NA | TGCGCCAGCAGCTTGGACCTAGGGGGTACTGGAAACACCATATATTTT | CASSLDLGGTGNTIYF
TRBJ1-1 | TRBV27 | NA | TGTGCCAGCCTTTACGCCCAGGGTGGCACTGAAGCTTTCTTT | CASLYAQGGTEAFF
TRBJ2-1 | TRBV27 | TRBD1 | TGTGCCAGCAGTAATGGACAGGGGTCCTACAATGAGCAGTTCTTC | CASSNGQGSYNEQFF
TRBJ2-7 | TRBV6-5 | TRBD2 | TGTGCCAGCAGTGGGTTAAGGGAGGGTAGGTACGAGCAGTACTTC | CASSGLREGRYEQYF
TRBJ2-3 | TRBV7-9 | TRBD2 | TGTGCCAGCAGCTTAGACGTTTGGCGCGGGAGAGGCACAGATACGCAGTATTTT | CASSLDVWRGRGTDTQYF
TRBJ1-5 | TRBV7-3 | NA | TGTGCCAGCAGCTTAAAGTCCAGGGATCGATATAGCAATCAGCCCCAGCATTTT | CASSLKSRDRYSNQPQHF
TRBJ2-5 | TRBV7-3 | TRBD1 | TGTGCCAGCAGCTTAGCCGGGACAGGGCAAGAGACCCAGTACTTC | CASSLAGTGQETQYF
TRBJ2-1 | TRBV19 | TRBD1 | TGTGCCAGTAGTATAGAAAATTGGGGACAGGGAAACTACAATGAGCAGTTCTTC | CASSIENWGQGNYNEQFF
TRBJ1-1 | TRBV2 | NA | TGTGCCAGCAGTCTCTTCTCTAGTGAAGCTTTCTTT | CASSLFSSEAFF
TRBJ2-2 | TRBV6-6 | TRBD1 | TGTGCCAGCAGTTTTCGGACAGGGCCGAACACCGGGGAGCTGTTTTTT | CASSFRTGPNTGELFF